This T cell receptor (beta chain) was observed in a study of blood T cells in healthy people across ages. Study-wide background: Through template switching, about one barcoded beta molecule was captured per two T cells, as measured in model experiments.

Primed by a sample-barcoded 5' primer and a J-beta primer mix, a second PCR proceeded for 7 to 11 cycles. TCRdb recomputed calls from the 5' RACE reads with MiXCR, one row per CDR3 protein. The table includes some 930,000 distinct CDR3 sequences, 25% to 35% detected once. The V and J ends lost 4 bases and 6 bases, in that order; junction bases with no gene match: 4. The CDR3 spans 13 residues. Per germline, CDR1 SGHVS and CDR2 FNYEAQ. Broader study findings: A roughly linear fall in TCR beta diversity per million T cells was seen with increasing age.

This clonotype was seen many times. What it binds is not known. A further study also used this sample, focusing on T cells of mothers and their children. That work contributes: Samples were provided by three healthy Caucasian mothers and their six children.

This receptor was identified in a woman aged 40 to 50 in good health. Sequencing was done on a sample of blood. The chain combines TRBV7-6 with TRBJ2-3; 7 bases are shared with TRBD1. The CDR3 region has the DNA TGTGCCAGCAGCTCCGAGACAGGGGATACGCAGTATTTT. This sequence encodes CASSSETGDTQYF.